These 2 T cell receptor beta chains originate from one sample sequenced in a study of Graves' ophthalmopathy and Graves' hyperthyroidism (dated by TCRdb to the late 2010s). TCRdb shows the sequencer as Illumina HiSeq 2000. TCR beta CDR3 regions were amplified from RNA transcripts for repertoire sequencing. The first round was an RT-PCR using HTBI primers with the Qiagen OneStep RT-PCR kit, and this first round was followed by a second-round multiplex PCR, then size selection and purification. TCRdb ran its own pipeline on the public reads, namely fastp trimming at Q25 and MiXCR clone calling, and kept in-frame beta chains. Entries that share a CDR3 protein sequence are merged under the most common genes and DNA. In all, the sample holds under 800,000 distinct CDR3 sequences, and over 20% of those were seen once. The ten biggest clones cover approximately 7% of the sample. Sequencing input: peripheral blood. These receptors were taken from a woman under 30 with stable Graves' hyperthyroidism. Some clones in this sample may be carry-over from other donors' samples. Donor details come from another sample of the same person, matched by shared clones.

The V call is TRBV25-1, the J call TRBJ2-7; 7 bases map to TRBD2. The trim removed 3 bases at V and 5 bases at J, leaving 4 bases unmatched. Germline CDR1 MGHDK, CDR2 SYGVNS. The CDR3 loop spans 13 amino acids. CDR3 in amino acids: CASSDGGKDEQYF. CDR3 coding DNA: TGTGCCAGCAGTGACGGGGGGAAGGACGAGCAGTACTTC.

This clonotype was found many times. The chain has TRBV19 and TRBJ1-1, with 7 positions matching TRBD1. This CDR3 has 12 residues. Per the germline V gene, CDR1 is LNHDA and CDR2 is SQIVND (reference sequence). Trimming at V came to 3 bases and at J to 8 bases, leaving 3 bases not matched to a gene. The CDR3 sequence is CASSIRGGEAFF. CDR3 sequence (DNA): TGTGCCAGTAGTATCCGAGGGGGCGAAGCTTTCTTT.